The 22 T cell receptor beta chains reported below all come from one sample, sequenced in a study of shared clonotypes between healthy human individuals. This table comes from immunoSEQ multiplex PCR, and its TCRdb copy is limited to in-frame clones, with some not included. The data show 1.5 million to 2.5 million clones, roughly 94% seen once. Naive CD8 cells lacked CD45RO and underwent positive selection for CCR7, leaving out terminally differentiated effector memory CD45RA+ cells. Sample: naive CD8+ T cells sorted from blood. These receptors originate from a man in his late teens or twenties in good health.

The CDR3 here is CASSLTTGGTGELFF. DNA for the CDR3: TGTGCCAGCAGCTTAACCACCGGGGGCACCGGGGAGCTGTTTTTT. The chain is built from TRBV7-8 and TRBJ2-2; a weak D match, TRBD2 (6 bases). CDR3 length equals 15 residues. Germline assignment: CDR1 SGHVS and CDR2 FQNEAQ. Trimming left V 2 bases short and J 4 bases short, with 11 bases between.

J is TRBJ2-7 and V is TRBV6-6, with D perhaps assigned TRBD1 or TRBD2 (5 bases each). Germline CDR1 reads MNHNY; CDR2 reads SVGAGI (reference sequence). The V end was cut by 0 bases, the J end by 4 bases, with 13 bases between. This CDR3 contains 15 residues. The CDR3 sequence is CASSYSQGAWYEQYF. CDR3 DNA: TGTGCCAGCAGTTACTCGCAGGGAGCTTGGTACGAGCAGTACTTC.

This chain links TRBV7-2 with TRBJ2-7; no definite D call. V dropped 2 bases and J dropped 2 bases, with 7 bases sitting between them. The CDR3 loop spans 13 amino acids. The V gene's germline CDR1 is SGHTA and CDR2 FQGNSA. CDR3 residues: CASSLQDAYEQYF. The CDR3 bases are TGTGCCAGCAGCTTACAGGACGCCTACGAGCAGTACTTC.

The chain combines TRBV19 with TRBJ1-3; D is undetermined. Germline assignment: CDR1 LNHDA and CDR2 SQIVND (reference sequence). The V gene lost 2 bases and the J gene lost 4 bases, with 12 bases spanning the gap. This CDR3 spans 15 amino acids. The CDR3 protein is CASSILSTVGNTIYF. The CDR3 nucleotides are TGTGCCAGTAGTATACTTTCCACGGTGGGAAACACCATATATTTT.

The V and J genes are TRBV4-1 and TRBJ2-7; D gene uncertain. The CDR3 length is 14 residues. Trimming stripped 4 bases from V and 2 bases from J, with 12 bases between. Germline CDR1 is MGHRA and CDR2 is YSYEKL. The CDR3 nucleotides are TGCGCCAGCAGCCTTAAAGGATCCCCCTACGAGCAGTACTTC. It encodes CASSLKGSPYEQYF.

This clone was detected only once. The chain couples TRBV6-5 to TRBJ1-6; 8 bases line up with TRBD1. The CDR3 covers 14 residues. Germline-derived CDR1 and CDR2 are MNHEY and SVGAGI. V was clipped by 2 bases and J by 9 bases; unmatched bases: 3. CDR3 bases: TGTGCCAGCAGTTACAACGGACAGGGTTCACCCCTCCACTTT. Translated: CASSYNGQGSPLHF.

Only one count was recorded for this clone. This chain joins TRBV14 and TRBJ1-4; perhaps TRBD1 as D (6 bases). CDR1 SGHDN and CDR2 FVKESK come from the germline V gene. The CDR3 sequence is 15 residues long. Trimming took off 4 bases at V and 2 bases at J, with 11 bases between the two ends. CDR3 sequence: CASSPFRGTNEKLFF. CDR3 coding DNA: TGTGCCAGCAGCCCTTTTAGGGGGACTAATGAAAAACTGTTTTTT.

The chain combines TRBV5-4 with TRBJ1-4; D gene ambiguous. V lost 1 base and J 2 bases, leaving 9 bases between the germline ends. The germline gives CDR1 SGHNT, CDR2 YYREEE (reference sequence). The CDR3 is 15 residues long. CDR3 nucleotide sequence: TGTGCCAGCAGCTTGTCTTGGGGTACTAATGAAAAACTGTTTTTT. It specifies CASSLSWGTNEKLFF.

The chain joins TRBV4-3 to TRBJ2-7; 9 bases are a match to TRBD1. CDR1 LGHNA and CDR2 YSLEER come from the germline V gene. This CDR3 has 16 residues. The V segment lost 4 bases and the J segment 2 bases; nucleotides outside the gene matches: 9. The CDR3 here is CASSPTGGSGTYEQYF. CDR3 DNA sequence: TGCGCCAGCAGCCCCACAGGGGGCAGCGGGACCTACGAGCAGTACTTC.

The rearrangement uses TRBV30 and TRBJ2-7; maybe TRBD1 (6 bases). The CDR3 is 13 amino acids. Germline V gene data show CDR1 as GTSNPN and CDR2 as SVGIG (reference sequence). With 1 base removed from V and 2 bases from J, the gap between germline ends came to 9 bases. The CDR3 nucleotides are TGTGCCTGGAGTGCCCAGGGGACCTACGAGCAGTACTTC. Translated: CAWSAQGTYEQYF.

In DNA, the CDR3 is TGTGCCAGCAGCCCGGTAGAGGTCGAGCAGTACTTC. Its translation: CASSPVEVEQYF. This rearrangement joins TRBV7-9 to TRBJ2-7; no definite D call. V lost 5 bases and J 6 bases, leaving 11 bases between the germline ends. Germline CDR1 reads SEHNR; CDR2 reads FQNEAQ (reference sequence). This CDR3 is 12 amino acids long.

This CDR3 reads CAWQRRSINTGELFF. CDR3 DNA: TGTGCCTGGCAGCGCAGATCAATTAACACCGGGGAGCTGTTTTTT. The chain carries TRBV30 and TRBJ2-2; D is ambiguous. CDR1 is GTSNPN and CDR2 is SVGIG in the germline V gene (reference sequence). With 5 bases removed from V and 2 bases from J, the gap between germline ends came to 15 bases. There are 15 residues in the CDR3.

The J gene is TRBJ2-2, the V gene TRBV5-5; perhaps TRBD2 as D (5 bases). CDR3 length equals 15 residues. Trimming removed 1 base from V and 7 bases from J, with 14 bases in between. Germline V lookup: CDR1 SGHKS, CDR2 YYEKEE (reference sequence). CDR3 nucleotide sequence: TGTGCCAGCAGCTTGCCCTTGGGAGAGATCGGGGAGCTGTTTTTT. Translated: CASSLPLGEIGELFF.

About this clone itself: Within the sample, other DNA sequences also encode this same CDR3. The genes are TRBV6-5 and TRBJ1-1, with a weak D call TRBD1 (5 bases). The CDR3 consists of 12 residues. V lost 4 bases and J 4 bases, leaving 7 bases between the germline ends. Germline V gene lookup returns CDR1 MNHEY and CDR2 SVGAGI. CDR3 DNA: TGTGCCAGCAGTTTTGGGGGCACTGAAGCTTTCTTT. The encoded protein is CASSFGGTEAFF.

The chain uses TRBV28 and TRBJ2-2; unclear D gene. This CDR3 has 12 amino acids. Germline values: CDR1 MDHEN, CDR2 SYDVKM. Trimming left V 4 bases short and J 10 bases short, with 10 bases between. CDR3 protein: CASSSVVEELFF. CDR3 nucleotide sequence: TGTGCCAGCAGTTCTGTTGTTGAGGAGCTGTTTTTT.

In its sample, this clone was seen once. The V gene is TRBV5-8, the J gene TRBJ2-7; D is ambiguous. This CDR3 has 12 amino acids. Germline V gene lookup returns CDR1 SGHTS and CDR2 YDEGEE. Trimming cost V 4 bases and J 4 bases, with 9 bases left between them. This CDR3 is CASSPQVYEQYF. The CDR3 DNA is TGTGCCAGCAGCCCCCAGGTATACGAGCAGTACTTC.

The chain carries TRBV19 and TRBJ2-1; D may correspond to TRBD1 or TRBD2 (6 bases each). This CDR3 contains 12 residues. Trimming cost V 8 bases and J 7 bases, with 12 bases left between them. CDR1 LNHDA and CDR2 SQIVND come from the germline V gene (reference sequence). The CDR3 coding sequence is TGTGCCAGTTATGGGGGGCTGAATGAGCAGTTCTTC. It specifies CASYGGLNEQFF.

CDR3 DNA sequence: TGCGCCAGCAGCCAAGAACGGACAGGGGGCAACGAGCAGTACTTC. This gives the protein CASSQERTGGNEQYF. This sequence joins TRBV4-1 and TRBJ2-7; 11 nucleotides align to TRBD1. Germline V CDR1 and CDR2: MGHRA, YSYEKL. CDR3 length: 15 amino acids. Trimming removed 0 bases from V and 5 bases from J; junction bases left unmatched: 3.

This chain connects TRBV7-2 to TRBJ2-2, with D possibly being TRBD2 (6 bases). V lost 5 bases and J 2 bases, leaving 9 bases between the germline ends. Looked up from germline, CDR1 is SGHTA and CDR2 is FQGNSA. The CDR3 totals 14 residues. CDR3 bases: TGTGCCAGCAGCCCAGGACTAAACACCGGGGAGCTGTTTTTT. Translation gives CASSPGLNTGELFF.

CDR3 DNA: TGCGCCAGCAGCCAAGAACCCGGGATCGAGCAGTACTTC. Its protein product is CASSQEPGIEQYF. The chain recombines TRBV4-3 with TRBJ2-7, with a possible D match to TRBD2 (5 bases). Trimming shortened V by 0 bases and J by 6 bases, and 9 bases separated the two germline ends. Germline V gene lookup returns CDR1 LGHNA and CDR2 YSLEER. This CDR3 comprises 13 residues.

Worth noting for this clone: Other DNA sequences within the sample encode an identical CDR3. The rearrangement links TRBV14 to TRBJ2-7; D is uncertain. Per the germline V gene, CDR1 is SGHDN and CDR2 is FVKESK. V lost 0 bases to trimming and J lost 4 bases, with 7 bases between them. This CDR3 comprises 13 residues. CDR3 loop: CASSQDGHYEQYF. CDR3 bases: TGTGCCAGCAGCCAAGATGGGCATTACGAGCAGTACTTC.

The rearrangement uses TRBV6-6 and TRBJ2-1, with D hard to call. The CDR3 has 11 residues. V was clipped by 2 bases and J by 7 bases, with 3 bases between them. Germline V gene lookup returns CDR1 MNHNY and CDR2 SVGAGI (reference sequence). The CDR3: CASSYINEQFF. The CDR3 nucleotides read TGTGCCAGCAGTTACATTAATGAGCAGTTCTTC.